The 25 T cell receptor beta chains below were found in one sample sequenced in a study of Ad26.COV2.S vaccination and SARS-CoV-2 variants. Documented treatment: around 19 received Ad26.COV2.S at low or high dose, single or two shots; about 5 received placebo; per-sample allocation not given. All samples were drawn on day 63, counting from the first vaccine or placebo injection. Clones were read by immunoSEQ multiplex PCR, and TCRdb kept only the in-frame ones, dropping some. The sample includes around 300,000 clones, 65% to 90% of them seen just once. The sequencing used peripheral blood, collected in a trial of Ad26.COV2.S vaccine versus placebo. The receptors shown here come from a person aged 18 to 59 who received the Ad26.COV2.S COVID-19 vaccine or a placebo.

The gene calls are TRBV7-3 and TRBJ2-3; D might be TRBD2 (5 bases). CDR1 is SGHTA, CDR2 FQGTGA, per germline. V dropped 5 bases and J dropped 5 bases, with 20 bases sitting between them. This CDR3 has 16 amino acids. CDR3 region: CASSPGWAGSEDTQYF. The DNA of the CDR3 is TGTGCCAGCAGCCCCGGGTGGGCGGGTAGTGAAGATACGCAGTATTTT.

The V and J genes are TRBV2 and TRBJ1-4; the D is unclear. Germline V gene lookup returns CDR1 SNHLY and CDR2 FYNNEI. The V gene lost 7 bases and the J gene lost 5 bases, with 14 bases spanning the gap. This CDR3 contains 14 residues. The CDR3 loop reads CASTWESLNEKLFF. CDR3 DNA: TGTGCCAGCACGTGGGAGTCTTTAAATGAAAAACTGTTTTTT.

This chain uses TRBV5-1 with TRBJ2-7; D remains unclear. The germline V gene has CDR1 SGHRS and CDR2 YFSETQ. V was trimmed by 0 bases and J by 4 bases, leaving 14 bases between them. This CDR3 region has 15 residues. As DNA, the CDR3 is TGCGCCAGCAGCTTGGCCGGGCCGCTTCATTACGAGCAGTACTTC. It is translated as CASSLAGPLHYEQYF.

This rearrangement joins TRBV6-5 to TRBJ2-7; 7 positions agree with TRBD1. The CDR3 sequence is 15 residues long. CDR1 MNHEY and CDR2 SVGAGI come from the germline V gene. Trimming cost V 4 bases and J 2 bases; bases outside gene matches: 8. The CDR3 nucleotides read TGTGCCAGCAGTTCCCGACAGGGTCGTACCTACGAGCAGTACTTC. Its protein is CASSSRQGRTYEQYF.

The rearrangement uses TRBV28 and TRBJ1-3, with 8 bases lining up with TRBD1. This CDR3 region has 16 residues. With V trimmed by 4 bases and J by 4 bases, 9 bases remained unmatched. CDR1 MDHEN and CDR2 SYDVKM come from the germline V gene. The DNA for the CDR3 is TGTGCCAGCAGTTGGGACAGGACTTTATTCGGAAACACCATATATTTT. This translates into CASSWDRTLFGNTIYF.

This chain connects TRBV29-1 to TRBJ1-1, with D unclear. Germline loops: CDR1 SQVTM, CDR2 ANQGSEA. This CDR3 has 12 residues. V dropped 0 bases and J dropped 6 bases, with 8 bases sitting between them. The DNA for the CDR3 is TGCAGCGTTGAAGATAACCCTGCTGAAGCTTTCTTT. This translates into CSVEDNPAEAFF.

The J gene is TRBJ2-7, the V gene TRBV5-4; tentative D call: TRBD2 (6 bases). V shed 4 bases and J shed 2 bases, with 13 bases lying between them. CDR3 length equals 14 residues. The germline gives CDR1 SGHNT, CDR2 YYREEE (reference sequence). CDR3 loop: CASSAGTAPYEQYF. The CDR3 DNA reads TGTGCCAGCAGCGCCGGGACTGCTCCCTACGAGCAGTACTTC.

Concerning this clone itself: The same CDR3 also results from other DNA sequences found in this sample. The J gene is TRBJ2-7, the V gene TRBV7-9; 7 bases match TRBD1. This CDR3 has 14 amino acids. Germline CDR1 and CDR2: SEHNR and FQNEAQ (reference sequence). Trimming cost V 3 bases and J 4 bases; bases outside gene matches: 6. The CDR3 DNA reads TGTGCCAGCAGCTTCCGGGACAGACCTTACGAGCAGTACTTC. It specifies CASSFRDRPYEQYF. The full variable domain, completed using reference TRBV7-9 and TRBJ2-7, is DTGVSQNPRHKITKRGQNVTFRCDPISEHNRLYWYRQTLGQGPEFLTYFQNEAQLEKSRLLSDRFSAERPKGSFSTLEIQRTEQGDSAMYLCASSFRDRPYEQYFGPGTRLTVT.

This clone was detected once. V is TRBV5-1 and J is TRBJ2-7; TRBD1 aligns across 11 bases. The CDR3 is 14 residues long. The V gene's germline CDR1 is SGHRS and CDR2 YFSETQ. After removal of 4 bases from V and 6 bases from J, the junction contained 6 bases not matched to a gene. CDR3 protein: CASSEGQGVGEQYF. In DNA form, the CDR3 reads TGCGCCAGCAGCGAGGGACAGGGGGTAGGCGAGCAGTACTTC.

This rearrangement joins TRBV11-3 to TRBJ1-5; D is ambiguous. V dropped 3 bases and J dropped 4 bases, with 10 bases sitting between them. This CDR3 comprises 14 residues. The germline V gene has CDR1 SGHNT and CDR2 YENEEA. The CDR3 nucleotides are TGTGCCAGCAGCTTCGCCGACAAAAATCAGCCCCAGCATTTT. Its protein is CASSFADKNQPQHF.

This clone was detected only once. The chain uses TRBV13 and TRBJ2-7; no firm D call. CDR1 and CDR2 from the germline V gene are PRHDT and FYEKMQ (reference sequence). Trimming pared 4 bases from V and 0 bases from J, leaving 1 base between. The CDR3 has 11 amino acids. The CDR3 nucleotides read TGTGCCAGCAGCTCCTCCTACGAGCAGTACTTC. This translates into CASSSSYEQYF. Based on the CDR3 plus reference TRBV13 and TRBJ2-7, the full variable domain is AAGVIQSPRHLIKEKRETATLKCYPIPRHDTVYWYQQGPGQDPQFLISFYEKMQSDKGSIPDRFSAQQFSDYHSELNMSSLELGDSALYFCASSSSYEQYFGPGTRLTVT.

This sequence joins TRBV27 and TRBJ2-5; TRBD1 or TRBD2 may be the D gene (5 bases each). The germline V gene encodes CDR1 MNHEY and CDR2 SMNVEV (reference sequence). The CDR3 has 15 residues. V was clipped by 5 bases and J by 4 bases, with 17 bases between them. The CDR3 DNA sequence: TGTGCCAGCAGTCCTCAGGGTGGGGAGCCAGAGACCCAGTACTTC. It codes for CASSPQGGEPETQYF.

The rearrangement joins TRBV13 to TRBJ2-7; D may match TRBD1 or TRBD2 (5 bases each). CDR1 is PRHDT and CDR2 is FYEKMQ in the germline V gene (reference sequence). The ends were cut back, 5 bases at V and 6 bases at J, with 20 bases in the middle. This CDR3 contains 15 residues. CDR3 in DNA: TGTGCCAGCAGCCAGGGCAGGGACGGGCGGTCCGAGCAGTACTTC. Translation: CASSQGRDGRSEQYF. Full variable domain (missing parts from reference TRBV13 and TRBJ2-7): AAGVIQSPRHLIKEKRETATLKCYPIPRHDTVYWYQQGPGQDPQFLISFYEKMQSDKGSIPDRFSAQQFSDYHSELNMSSLELGDSALYFCASSQGRDGRSEQYFGPGTRLTVT.

This rearrangement joins TRBV28 to TRBJ1-4; 7 positions agree with TRBD1. The CDR3 is 16 residues long. CDR1 is MDHEN, CDR2 SYDVKM, per germline. The V segment lost 6 bases and the J segment 8 bases; nucleotides outside the gene matches: 15. CDR3 sequence: CASRRRQGLGGEKLFF. The CDR3 bases are TGTGCCAGCAGGCGTCGACAGGGCCTAGGTGGGGAAAAACTGTTTTTT.

The chain employs TRBV13 and TRBJ1-1; 10 bases agree with TRBD1. The CDR3 contains 18 residues. Germline V gene lookup returns CDR1 PRHDT and CDR2 FYEKMQ (reference sequence). V dropped 5 bases and J dropped 0; count of bases not matched to a gene: 12. CDR3 loop: CASSHEMGTGVMNTEAFF. The CDR3 DNA sequence: TGTGCCAGCAGCCACGAGATGGGGACAGGGGTTATGAACACTGAAGCTTTCTTT.

This clone was seen only a few times. The chain carries TRBV6-5 and TRBJ2-7, with a possible D match to TRBD1 (6 bases). V was cut by 0 bases and J by 2 bases, with 14 bases left in between. The germline V gene has CDR1 MNHEY and CDR2 SVGAGI. The CDR3 totals 16 residues. CDR3 residues: CASSYSRGTLPYEQYF. The CDR3 nucleotides read TGTGCCAGCAGTTACTCGAGAGGGACACTCCCCTACGAGCAGTACTTC.

The V and J genes are TRBV15 and TRBJ2-7, with a tentative D call TRBD2 (6 bases). There are 16 residues in the CDR3. With 3 bases removed from V and 3 bases from J, the gap between germline ends came to 18 bases. The germline CDR1 and CDR2 sequences are LNHNV and YYDKDF (reference sequence). In nucleotides, the CDR3 is TGTGCCACCAGCAGGTCCGGGGAGGTACTCAGCTACGAGCAGTACTTC. Translation: CATSRSGEVLSYEQYF.

The chain carries TRBV7-2 and TRBJ1-2; no clear D. CDR1 and CDR2 (germline): SGHTA, FQGNSA. Between the trimmed V and J ends, which lost 1 base and 5 bases, there was a span of 14 bases. The CDR3 sequence is 15 residues long. The CDR3: CASSLELSSRYGYTF. The CDR3, as DNA: TGTGCCAGCAGCTTAGAACTTTCCAGCCGGTATGGCTACACCTTC.

The chain uses TRBV21-1 and TRBJ2-1; the table names TRBD1, a call not compared with the DNA. TRBV21-1 is a documented pseudogene. The CDR3 loop spans 19 amino acids. Here the CDR3 reads CASSKVSWTPYRSYNEQFF. CDR3 DNA sequence: TGTGCCAGCAGCAAAGTAAGCTGGACACCATACCGCTCCTACAATGAGCAGTTCTTC.

The chain recombines TRBV6-4 with TRBJ2-2; D is ambiguous. Germline V gene lookup returns CDR1 MRHNA and CDR2 SNTAGT. The CDR3 spans 14 residues. V lost 4 bases and J 1 base, leaving 7 bases between the germline ends. CDR3 DNA: TGTGCCAGCAGTGTAGACTGGAACACCGGGGAGCTGTTTTTT. Protein: CASSVDWNTGELFF.

The count of this clone is one. This rearrangement joins TRBV7-2 to TRBJ1-4; D is undetermined. Germline CDR1 reads SGHTA; CDR2 reads FQGNSA. Between the trimmed V and J ends, which lost 5 bases and 5 bases, there was a span of 3 bases. CDR3 length: 11 amino acids. The CDR3 spells CASSPNEKLFF. In DNA, the CDR3 is TGTGCCAGCAGCCCAAATGAAAAACTGTTTTTT.

This chain uses TRBV4-1 with TRBJ2-1, with 8 bases that match TRBD1. The germline CDR1 and CDR2 sequences are MGHRA and YSYEKL. V shed 3 bases and J 8 bases; nucleotides not matched to a gene: 9. This CDR3 contains 15 residues. CDR3 loop: CASSHPGQDLYEQFF. Written as DNA, the CDR3 is TGCGCCAGCAGCCACCCGGGACAGGATTTGTATGAGCAGTTCTTC.

This rearrangement joins TRBV10-2 to TRBJ2-3, with TRBD2 matching 8 bases. The CDR3 contains 16 residues. CDR1 WSHSY and CDR2 SAAADI come from the germline V gene. V was clipped by 0 bases and J by 2 bases; unmatched bases: 4. The CDR3 region is CASSESAGGNTDTQYF. CDR3 coding DNA: TGCGCCAGCAGTGAGTCCGCGGGGGGAAACACAGATACGCAGTATTTT.

The chain has TRBV2 and TRBJ1-1; D unresolved. Germline-derived CDR1 and CDR2 are SNHLY and FYNNEI. The ends were cut back, 4 bases at V and 3 bases at J, with 6 bases in the middle. The CDR3 loop spans 12 amino acids. The CDR3 sequence: CASSADDTEAFF. The CDR3 bases are TGTGCCAGCAGTGCAGACGACACTGAAGCTTTCTTT.

CDR3 sequence: CASSKGLAGGEFSYNEQFF. In DNA form, the CDR3 reads TGTGCCAGCTCAAAGGGACTAGCGGGAGGGGAGTTTAGCTACAATGAGCAGTTCTTC. The chain links TRBV18 to TRBJ2-1, with 16 bases fitting TRBD2. Germline trimming cut 5 bases from V and 3 bases from J; bases unmatched to any gene: 10. Germline V CDR1 and CDR2: KGHSH, LQKENI. There are 19 residues in the CDR3.